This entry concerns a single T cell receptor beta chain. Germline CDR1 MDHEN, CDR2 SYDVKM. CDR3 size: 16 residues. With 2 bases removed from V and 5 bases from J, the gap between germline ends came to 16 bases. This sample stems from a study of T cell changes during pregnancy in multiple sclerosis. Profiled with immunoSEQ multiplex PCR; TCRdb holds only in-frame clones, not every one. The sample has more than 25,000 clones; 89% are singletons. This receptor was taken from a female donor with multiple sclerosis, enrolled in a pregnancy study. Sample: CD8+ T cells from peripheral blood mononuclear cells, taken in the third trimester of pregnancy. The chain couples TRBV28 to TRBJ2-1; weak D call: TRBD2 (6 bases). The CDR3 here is CASSLASVKRDNEQFF. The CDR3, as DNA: TGTGCCAGCAGTTTAGCTAGCGTGAAGCGAGACAATGAGCAGTTCTTC.